This paragraph reports one T cell receptor beta chain. V lost 0 bases and J 6 bases, leaving 5 bases between the germline ends. Germline CDR1 and CDR2: SGHKS and YYEKEE (reference sequence). CDR3 length: 12 residues. The sample is drawn from a study of blood T cell repertoires in COVID-19. About the research overall: Both acute and convalescent COVID-19 samples were obtained from the United States, Italy and Spain.

This table comes from immunoSEQ multiplex PCR, and its TCRdb copy is limited to in-frame clones, with some not included. The data hold about 220,000 clones, with roughly 84% observed a single time. The receptor was isolated from a woman in her twenties or thirties who had recovered from COVID-19. The sample comprised peripheral blood. J is TRBJ2-3 and V is TRBV5-5; no reliable D call. The CDR3 loop is CASSLETDTQYF. In DNA form, the CDR3 reads TGTGCCAGCAGCTTGGAAACTGATACGCAGTATTTT. The full variable domain, its missing parts supplied by reference TRBV5-5 and TRBJ2-3, is DAGVTQSPTHLIKTRGQQVTLRCSPISGHKSVSWYQQVLGQGPQFIFQYYEKEERGRGNFPDRFSARQFPNYSSELNVNALLLGDSALYLCASSLETDTQYFGPGTRLTVL.